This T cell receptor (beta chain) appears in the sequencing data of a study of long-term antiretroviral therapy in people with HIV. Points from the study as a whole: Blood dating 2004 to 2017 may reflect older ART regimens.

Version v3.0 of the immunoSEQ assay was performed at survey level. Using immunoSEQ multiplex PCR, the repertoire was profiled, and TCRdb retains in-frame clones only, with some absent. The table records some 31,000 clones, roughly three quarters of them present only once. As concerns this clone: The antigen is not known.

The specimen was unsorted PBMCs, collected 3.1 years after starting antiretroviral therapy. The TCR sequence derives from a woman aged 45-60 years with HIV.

The CDR3 coding sequence is TGCAGCGTTGAGGCAGGGCCTGGAGATACGCAGTATTTT. This codes for CSVEAGPGDTQYF. The V gene is TRBV29-1, the J gene TRBJ2-3; D perhaps matches TRBD1 (5 bases). This CDR3 contains 13 residues. In germline, CDR1 is SQVTM, CDR2 ANQGSEA. V lost 3 bases to trimming and J lost 5 bases, with 12 bases between them.